These 6 T cell receptor beta chains share one sample of origin, sequenced in a study of T cells in narcolepsy. Repertoires were generated with immunoSEQ multiplex PCR, while TCRdb's copy carries only in-frame clones and drops some. Here the sample spans 25,000 to 35,000 clones, about 87% being singletons. Sample: memory (CD45RA-) CD4+ T cells from blood. These receptors were collected from a human donor in good health.

The chain combines TRBV6-1 with TRBJ2-6; no clear D gene. The germline gives CDR1 MNHNS, CDR2 SASEGT. V shed 7 bases and J shed 0 bases, with 7 bases lying between them. This CDR3 spans 14 amino acids. The CDR3: CASKALSGANVLTF. DNA for the CDR3: TGTGCCAGCAAGGCCCTCTCTGGGGCCAACGTCCTGACTTTC.

V is TRBV29-1 and J is TRBJ1-1, with D maybe TRBD1 (5 bases). V shed 6 bases and J shed 7 bases, with 21 bases lying between them. This CDR3 region has 14 residues. The V gene's germline CDR1 is SQVTM and CDR2 ANQGSEA. The CDR3 coding sequence is TGCAGCGTCGCTTCCGGGACCCCGAGGGGTGAAGCTTTCTTT. This encodes CSVASGTPRGEAFF.

The CDR3 DNA follows: TGTGCCAGCCTACCTGGACCCATGAACACTGAAGCTTTCTTT. Translation: CASLPGPMNTEAFF. The rearrangement uses TRBV6-1 and TRBJ1-1, with D uncertain. V was cut by 8 bases and J by 0 bases, with 13 bases left in between. The CDR3 contains 14 residues. CDR1 MNHNS and CDR2 SASEGT come from the germline V gene.

The chain uses TRBV11-2 and TRBJ1-4, with a possible D match to TRBD1 (6 bases). The germline V gene encodes CDR1 SGHAT and CDR2 FQNNGV. V was cut by 5 bases and J by 3 bases, with 13 bases left in between. The length of the CDR3 is 15 residues. This CDR3 is CASSRLAGANEKLFF. Here the CDR3 DNA reads TGTGCCAGCAGCCGCCTAGCAGGGGCTAATGAAAAACTGTTTTTT.

The V call is TRBV19, the J call TRBJ1-3, with no clear D. The CDR3 is 15 residues long. Germline values: CDR1 LNHDA, CDR2 SQIVND (reference sequence). V lost 3 bases, J lost 0 bases, and 9 bases lay in between. CDR3 residues: CASSIQATSGNTIYF. CDR3 bases: TGTGCCAGTAGTATCCAGGCCACCTCTGGAAACACCATATATTTT. Filled out from reference TRBV19 and TRBJ1-3, the complete variable domain reads DGGITQSPKYLFRKEGQNVTLSCEQNLNHDAMYWYRQDPGQGLRLIYYSQIVNDFQKGDIAEGYSVSREKKESFPLTVTSAQKNPTAFYLCASSIQATSGNTIYFGEGSWLTVV.

This sequence joins TRBV7-8 and TRBJ1-1, with 9 bases identical to TRBD1. Per germline, CDR1 SGHVS and CDR2 FQNEAQ. Trimming cost V 3 bases and J 0 bases; bases outside gene matches: 2. This CDR3 contains 15 residues. CDR3 loop: CASSFGTGLNTEAFF. The CDR3 nucleotides are TGTGCCAGCAGCTTCGGGACAGGGCTGAACACTGAAGCTTTCTTT.